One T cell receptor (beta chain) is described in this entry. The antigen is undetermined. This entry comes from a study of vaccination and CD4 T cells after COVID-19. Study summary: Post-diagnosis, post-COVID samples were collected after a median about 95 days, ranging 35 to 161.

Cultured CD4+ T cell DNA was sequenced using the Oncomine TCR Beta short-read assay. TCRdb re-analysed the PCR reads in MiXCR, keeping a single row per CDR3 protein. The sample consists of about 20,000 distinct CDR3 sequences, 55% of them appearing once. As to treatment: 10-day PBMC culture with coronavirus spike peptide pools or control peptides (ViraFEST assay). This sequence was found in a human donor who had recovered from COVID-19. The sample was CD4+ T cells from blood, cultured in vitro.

CDR3 loop: CASSQGVNYGYTF. In nucleotides, the CDR3 is TGTGCCAGCAGCCAAGGGGTTAACTATGGCTACACCTTC. V is TRBV7-2 and J is TRBJ1-2, with D possibly TRBD1 on 5 matching bases. Trimming left V 5 bases short and J 1 base short, with 8 bases between. The CDR3 runs to 13 residues. Germline assignment: CDR1 SGHTA and CDR2 FQGNSA.